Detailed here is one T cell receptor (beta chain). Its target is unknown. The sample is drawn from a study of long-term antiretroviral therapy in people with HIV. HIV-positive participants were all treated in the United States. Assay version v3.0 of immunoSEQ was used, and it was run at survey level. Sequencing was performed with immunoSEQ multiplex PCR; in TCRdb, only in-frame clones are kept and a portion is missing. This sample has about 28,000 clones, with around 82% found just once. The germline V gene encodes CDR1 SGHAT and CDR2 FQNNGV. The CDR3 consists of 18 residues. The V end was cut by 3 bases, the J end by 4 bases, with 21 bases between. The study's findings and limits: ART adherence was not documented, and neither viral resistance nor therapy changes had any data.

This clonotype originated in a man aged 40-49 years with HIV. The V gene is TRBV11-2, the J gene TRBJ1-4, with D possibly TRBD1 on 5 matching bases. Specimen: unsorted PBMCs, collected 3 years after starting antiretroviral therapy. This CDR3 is CASSLNTASGGNNEKLFF. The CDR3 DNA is TGTGCCAGCAGCTTGAACACGGCATCCGGGGGAAATAATGAAAAACTGTTTTTT.